The 11 T cell receptor beta chains presented below share a single source sample, sequenced in a study of blood T cell repertoires in COVID-19. Assay used: immunoSEQ multiplex PCR; TCRdb lists only in-frame clones, some missing. The sample lists about 190,000 clones; 85% were seen once. Sample: peripheral blood. All receptors derive from a woman aged 80 or over with acute or convalescent COVID-19.

This clone showed up just a few times. The gene calls are TRBV6-5 and TRBJ2-7; D might be TRBD1 (5 bases). V was pared by 2 bases and J by 0 bases, with 8 bases between. The CDR3 extends over 14 amino acids. Germline CDR1 MNHEY, CDR2 SVGAGI. The CDR3 coding sequence is TGTGCCAGCAGTTACACCGACAGCTCCTACGAGCAGTACTTC. Amino acids: CASSYTDSSYEQYF.

The rearrangement uses TRBV5-6 and TRBJ1-4, with TRBD1 as a possible D gene (6 bases). The V end lost 4 bases, the J end lost 5 bases, and 15 bases lay between the germline ends. CDR1 is SGHDT and CDR2 is YYEEEE in the germline V gene. This CDR3 has 15 residues. This CDR3 reads CASSRPGHVNEKLFF. The DNA for the CDR3 is TGTGCCAGCAGCAGACCGGGACACGTCAATGAAAAACTGTTTTTT.

A single count supports this clone. The chain links TRBV9 to TRBJ2-3; D might be TRBD2 (6 bases). Per germline, CDR1 SGDLS and CDR2 YYNGEE. The CDR3 covers 16 residues. With 3 bases removed from V and 2 bases from J, the gap between germline ends came to 16 bases. For the CDR3, the DNA is TGTGCCAGCAGCGCACACTCTCGGGAGCCCACAGATACGCAGTATTTT. Protein product: CASSAHSREPTDTQYF.

This chain joins TRBV11-2 and TRBJ2-7; the match to TRBD1 covers 8 bases. Germline V lookup: CDR1 SGHAT, CDR2 FQNNGV. There are 18 residues in the CDR3. V lost 3 bases to trimming and J lost 0 bases; unmatched junction nucleotides: 13. The CDR3 DNA follows: TGTGCCAGCAGCTTGTATTCCTTGACAGGGGCTAGCTCCTACGAGCAGTACTTC. Translating gives CASSLYSLTGASSYEQYF.

The chain couples TRBV7-2 to TRBJ2-1, with D perhaps matching TRBD2 (6 bases). This CDR3 has 14 residues. Between the trimmed V and J ends, which lost 1 base and 10 bases, there was a span of 14 bases. Germline V gives CDR1 SGHTA, CDR2 FQGNSA. For the CDR3, the DNA is TGTGCCAGCAGCTTAGGCGGGATGCTGTACGAGCAGTTCTTC. This translates into CASSLGGMLYEQFF.

The chain links TRBV7-2 to TRBJ2-5; TRBD2 agrees at 7 bases. This CDR3 spans 14 amino acids. CDR1 and CDR2 from the germline V gene are SGHTA and FQGNSA. J gave up 9 bases and V 7 bases, and 14 bases lay outside the gene matches. CDR3 DNA sequence: TGTGCCAGCACCGATAGGACTAGATCCTTCGCCCAGTACTTC. This encodes CASTDRTRSFAQYF.

The chain has TRBV6-5 and TRBJ1-4, with a possible D match to TRBD1 (5 bases). With 0 bases removed from V and 3 bases from J, the gap between germline ends came to 11 bases. The CDR3 covers 16 residues. CDR1 and CDR2 from the germline V gene are MNHEY and SVGAGI. The DNA of the CDR3 is TGTGCCAGCAGTTACTCTGGGGCGCCGGCTAATGAAAAACTGTTTTTT. Protein sequence: CASSYSGAPANEKLFF.

The chain recombines TRBV3-1 (or the pseudogene TRBV3-2) with TRBJ2-1; 7 nucleotides align to TRBD2. The CDR3 contains 13 residues. V shed 8 bases and J 6 bases; nucleotides not matched to a gene: 7. The germline gives CDR1 LGHDT, CDR2 YNNKEL (reference sequence). CDR3 nucleotides: TGTGCCAGCCGTCGGACTAGTTCCAATGAGCAGTTCTTC. Translation: CASRRTSSNEQFF.

This clone was observed once. The CDR3: CASSHTDRGATSYNEQFF. DNA of the CDR3: TGCGCCAGCAGCCACACTGACCGTGGGGCCACCTCCTACAATGAGCAGTTCTTC. This chain links TRBV4-1 with TRBJ2-1; TRBD1 might be the D (5 bases). The CDR3 runs 18 residues. From germline, CDR1 is MGHRA and CDR2 YSYEKL. Trimming shortened V by 3 bases and J by 0 bases, and 18 bases separated the two germline ends.

The genes are TRBV6-2 or TRBV6-3 and TRBJ2-1, with a weak D call TRBD1 (6 bases). V shed 3 bases and J shed 9 bases, with 21 bases lying between them. The CDR3 runs 16 residues. Per germline, CDR1 MNHEY and CDR2 SVGEGT. The CDR3 reads CASSYGYRAGKGEQFF. The CDR3 DNA is TGTGCCAGCAGTTATGGGTACAGGGCAGGCAAGGGTGAGCAGTTCTTC.

The gene calls are TRBV27 and TRBJ1-4; 10 bases map to TRBD1. The ends lost 0 bases at V and 7 bases at J; junction bases unmatched: 5. The CDR3 has 16 residues. The V gene's germline CDR1 is MNHEY and CDR2 SMNVEV (reference sequence). The CDR3 nucleotides are TGTGCCAGCAGTTTATCGAAGGGACAGGGGCCTGAAAAACTGTTTTTT. Encoded protein: CASSLSKGQGPEKLFF.